Following are 5 T cell receptor beta chains from one sample sequenced in a study of T cells in tumors after PD-1 blockade. The table came from immunoSEQ multiplex PCR; TCRdb's copy has only in-frame clones and leaves some out. The data show approximately 35,000 clones, approximately 78% seen once. The input for sequencing was PBMCs, taken before anti-PD-1 treatment. These TCRs come from a human donor with basal cell carcinoma.

The CDR3 protein is CASRPNGQGAGNTIYF. CDR3 in DNA: TGTGCCAGCAGACCGAATGGACAGGGGGCTGGAAACACCATATATTTT. The rearrangement uses TRBV7-8 and TRBJ1-3, with 10 bases lining up with TRBD1. The germline gives CDR1 SGHVS, CDR2 FQNEAQ. This CDR3 spans 16 amino acids. With 6 bases clipped from V and 2 bases from J, the junction kept 7 bases outside the gene matches.

The CDR3 is CASSSAPGLTYEQYF. The CDR3 bases are TGTGCCAGCAGCTCCGCGCCGGGGCTAACCTACGAGCAGTACTTC. The chain combines TRBV7-2 with TRBJ2-7, with D perhaps matching TRBD1 or TRBD2 (5 bases each). V was shortened by 4 bases and J by 2 bases, with 15 bases between the two germline ends. Germline CDR1 reads SGHTA; CDR2 reads FQGNSA. The CDR3 has 15 residues.

This clone was picked up one time. The chain links TRBV9 to TRBJ2-6; 7 bases align to TRBD2. The junction had 7 bases not matched to a gene; V was cut back by 2 bases and J by 2 bases. Germline V gene data show CDR1 as SGDLS and CDR2 as YYNGEE. The CDR3 is made up of 17 amino acids. CDR3 loop: CASSVGTISAGANVLTF. The CDR3 DNA follows: TGTGCCAGCAGCGTGGGGACTATTTCGGCTGGGGCCAACGTCCTGACTTTC.

The V call is TRBV11-1, the J call TRBJ2-1, with D possibly matching TRBD2 (5 bases). V was pared by 7 bases and J by 0 bases, with 13 bases between. The CDR3 contains 15 residues. Looked up from germline, CDR1 is SGHAT and CDR2 is FQDESV (reference sequence). Written as DNA, the CDR3 is TGTGCCAGCAAGTACGGGGAAAGCTCCTACAATGAGCAGTTCTTC. It is translated as CASKYGESSYNEQFF.

This clone was seen a single time. The chain links TRBV7-2 to TRBJ1-3; 9 positions agree with TRBD1. Germline CDR1 is SGHTA and CDR2 is FQGNSA. V shed 5 bases and J 3 bases; nucleotides not matched to a gene: 11. This CDR3 is 17 amino acids long. As DNA, the CDR3 is TGTGCCAGCAGCCGGCGGACACAGGGGGCGCGTGGAAACACCATATATTTT. It is translated as CASSRRTQGARGNTIYF.